This T cell receptor beta chain derives from a study of cytomegalovirus exposure and HLA in healthy donors. Study outcomes and limitations: Immune exposure information comprised only CMV serostatus.

This CDR3 has 15 residues. CDR1 and CDR2 from the germline V gene are MDHEN and SYDVKM. Trimming took off 8 bases at V and 4 bases at J, with 17 bases between the two ends. Details on this clone: What it recognizes is unknown.

PCR primers comprised 60 Vbeta and 13 Jbeta primers. The repertoire was sequenced with immunoSEQ multiplex PCR; TCRdb's copy has only in-frame clones and lacks some. Of 95,000 to 150,000 clones in the sample, over 80% were seen once. Sequenced: PBMCs. The rearrangement joins TRBV28 to TRBJ1-4; no reliable D call. The clonotype originates from a man aged 30-40 years in good health and CMV-seronegative. DNA of the CDR3: TGTGCCAGCGTGCTTTCAGGTCGAAATAATGAAAAACTGTTTTTT. Its translation: CASVLSGRNNEKLFF.